This T cell receptor beta chain was captured in a study of blood T cell repertoires in COVID-19. Study-level information: Samples of COVID-19 (acute and convalescent) were obtained from the United States, Italy and Spain. T cells, B-cell-depleted T cells, or PBMCs provided the cDNA or gDNA that served as material.

Per the authors' pipeline: Nucleated cell number was recorded as an estimate derived from reference gene primer amplification. Profiling relied on immunoSEQ multiplex PCR, and the TCRdb table lists in-frame clones only, not all of them. V and J calls and clone size are as listed in that table; D and trimming were resolved from the DNA. Among 150,000 to 200,000 clones, around 86% were seen once, and the ten largest hold 7%. This clone is a singleton in its sample. This CDR3 spans 18 amino acids. The ends lost 5 bases at V and 4 bases at J; junction bases unmatched: 13. Germline loops: CDR1 SGHAT, CDR2 FQNNGV.

Sample: peripheral blood. The rearrangement links TRBV11-2 to TRBJ1-3, with TRBD1 matching 11 bases. This TCR came from a woman over 75 in a cohort sampled during active or convalescent COVID-19. This CDR3 reads CASSAWPRTGGKGNTIYF. The CDR3 DNA reads as TGTGCCAGCAGCGCGTGGCCCCGGACAGGGGGCAAAGGAAACACCATATATTTT. The entire variable domain, with the rest obtained from reference TRBV11-2 and TRBJ1-3, is as follows: EAGVAQSPRYKIIEKRQSVAFWCNPISGHATLYWYQQILGQGPKLLIQFQNNGVVDDSQLPKDRFSAERLKGVDSTLKIQPAKLEDSAVYLCASSAWPRTGGKGNTIYFGEGSWLTVV.